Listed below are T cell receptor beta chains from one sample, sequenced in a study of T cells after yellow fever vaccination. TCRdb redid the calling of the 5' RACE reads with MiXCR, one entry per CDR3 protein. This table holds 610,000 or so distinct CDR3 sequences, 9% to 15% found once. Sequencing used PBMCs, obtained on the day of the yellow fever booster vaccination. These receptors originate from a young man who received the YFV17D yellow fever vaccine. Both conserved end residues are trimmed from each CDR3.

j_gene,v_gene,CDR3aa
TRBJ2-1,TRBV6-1,ASSVSDWAGQF
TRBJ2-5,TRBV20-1,SARGSRKETQY
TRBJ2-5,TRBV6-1,ASSPSEYFGTQY
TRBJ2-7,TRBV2,ASSQDTFSDYEQY
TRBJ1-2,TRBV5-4,ASSWDLVNYGYT
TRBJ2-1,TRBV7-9,ASSLGLLAPYNEQF
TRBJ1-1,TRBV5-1,ASSPGTVNTEAF
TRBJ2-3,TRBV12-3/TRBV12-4,ASSLVLARDTQY
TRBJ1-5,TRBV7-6,ASSLAPGGRQPQH
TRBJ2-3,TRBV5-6,ASSLRLATDTQY
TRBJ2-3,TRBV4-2,ASSQASSGTSTDTQY
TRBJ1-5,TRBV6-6,ASNRVVNQPQH
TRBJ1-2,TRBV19,ASSIGDGALANYGYT
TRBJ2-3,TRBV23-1,ASSGAESSSTDTQY
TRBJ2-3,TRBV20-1,SARGGLSTDTQY
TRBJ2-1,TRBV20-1,SASRTSGKDNEQF
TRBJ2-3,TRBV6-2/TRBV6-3,ASSPGLIRMDTQY
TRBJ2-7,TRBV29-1,SVARDRGTHEQY
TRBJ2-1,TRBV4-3,ASSQDNGKRYNEQF
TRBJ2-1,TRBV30,AWSDSQLAGEQF
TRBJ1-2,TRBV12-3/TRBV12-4,ASTPSTQGNKDGYT
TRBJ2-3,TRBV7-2,ASSSGRAGDTQY
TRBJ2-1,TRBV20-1,SARGFRDSSYNEQF
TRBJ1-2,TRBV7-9,ASSPLPGQGPRGYT
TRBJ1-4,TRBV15,ATSRGDATNEKLF
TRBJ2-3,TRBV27,ASSSTVGTQY
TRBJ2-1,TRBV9,ASSLRDSALF
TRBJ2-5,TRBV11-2,ASSFDRGGAQETQY
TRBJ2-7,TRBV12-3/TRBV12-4,ASSLTRRSYEQY
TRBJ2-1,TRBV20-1,SASASVNEQF
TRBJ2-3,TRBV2,ASSGVGGLGTSTDTQY
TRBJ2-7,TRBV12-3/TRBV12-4,ASSLKTGMYEQY
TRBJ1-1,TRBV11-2,ASSLAGRSTEAF
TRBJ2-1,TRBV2,ARGGTTSYNEQF
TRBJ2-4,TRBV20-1,SARGLGGAIQY
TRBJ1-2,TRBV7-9,ASSTDSPYGYT
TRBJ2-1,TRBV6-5,ASSYSWGLDEQF
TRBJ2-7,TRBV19,ASRPTSGHTYEQY
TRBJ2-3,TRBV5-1,ASRNDGTDTQY
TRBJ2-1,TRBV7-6,ASSPFTGTSGVEQF
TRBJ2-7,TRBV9,ASSPSGGRGYEQY
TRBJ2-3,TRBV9,ASSDRPLTSTDTQY
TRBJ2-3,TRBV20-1,SATGLKPTDTQY
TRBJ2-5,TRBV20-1,SARDFRVETQY
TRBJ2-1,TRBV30,AGYEGGSYNEQF